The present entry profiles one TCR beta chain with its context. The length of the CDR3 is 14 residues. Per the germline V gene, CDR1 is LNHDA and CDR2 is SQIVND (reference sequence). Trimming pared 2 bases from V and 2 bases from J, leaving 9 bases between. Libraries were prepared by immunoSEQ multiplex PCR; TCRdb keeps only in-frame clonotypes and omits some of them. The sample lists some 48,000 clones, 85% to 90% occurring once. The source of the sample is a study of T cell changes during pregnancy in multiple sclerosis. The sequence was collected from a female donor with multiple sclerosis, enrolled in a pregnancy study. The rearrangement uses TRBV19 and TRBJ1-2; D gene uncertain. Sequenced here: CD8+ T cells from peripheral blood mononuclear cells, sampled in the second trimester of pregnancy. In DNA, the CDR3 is TGTGCCAGTAGTATATCCGGGTTGAACTATGGCTACACCTTC. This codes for CASSISGLNYGYTF. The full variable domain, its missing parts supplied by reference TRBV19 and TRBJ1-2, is DGGITQSPKYLFRKEGQNVTLSCEQNLNHDAMYWYRQDPGQGLRLIYYSQIVNDFQKGDIAEGYSVSREKKESFPLTVTSAQKNPTAFYLCASSISGLNYGYTFGSGTRLTVV.